Presented here are 7 T cell receptor beta chains from one specimen sequenced in a study of control samples from healthy donors and cancer patients. The protocol was immunoSEQ multiplex PCR, while the TCRdb copy is restricted to in-frame clones and leaves out a portion. Altogether about 190,000 clones are present, approximately 91% being singletons, with the ten largest covering around 1.9%. The specimen was blood. The receptors come from a man aged 25-45 years in good health.

This chain joins TRBV12-3 or TRBV12-4 and TRBJ1-5, with a tentative D call TRBD1 (6 bases). The ends were cut back, 4 bases at V and 11 bases at J, with 15 bases in the middle. CDR3 size: 13 residues. CDR3 protein: CASSSQGGQAQHF. The CDR3 DNA follows: TGTGCCAGCAGTTCCCAAGGGGGGCAAGCCCAGCATTTT.

The chain combines TRBV5-6 with TRBJ1-2; D is perhaps TRBD1 (5 bases). Trimming shortened V by 0 bases and J by 2 bases, and 8 bases separated the two germline ends. The CDR3 consists of 14 residues. Germline CDR1 SGHDT, CDR2 YYEEEE. CDR3 nucleotide sequence: TGTGCCAGCAGCTTGGAAGCAGGGAACTATGGCTACACCTTC. Protein sequence: CASSLEAGNYGYTF. Variable domain in full (rest from reference TRBV5-6 and TRBJ1-2): DAGVTQSPTHLIKTRGQQVTLRCSPKSGHDTVSWYQQALGQGPQFIFQYYEEEERQRGNFPDRFSGHQFPNYSSELNVNALLLGDSALYLCASSLEAGNYGYTFGSGTRLTVV.

The gene calls are TRBV3-1 (or the pseudogene TRBV3-2) and TRBJ1-4; TRBD1 matches at 7 bases. V lost 6 bases, J lost 7 bases, and 8 bases stayed unmatched. This CDR3 contains 14 residues. The germline V gene has CDR1 LGHDT and CDR2 YNNKEL (reference sequence). The CDR3 nucleotides are TGTGCCAGCAGATTAGGGGGCGCGTCTGAAAAACTGTTTTTT. As protein: CASRLGGASEKLFF.

CDR3: CASSQVRDISYEQYF. The CDR3 DNA is TGCGCCAGCAGCCAAGTTCGAGACATATCCTACGAGCAGTACTTC. The chain carries TRBV4-1 and TRBJ2-7; no clear D. This CDR3 has 15 residues. V gave up 1 base and J gave up 1 base, with 11 bases separating them. Per germline, CDR1 MGHRA and CDR2 YSYEKL.

The chain has TRBV19 and TRBJ1-5, with D possibly matching TRBD1 (6 bases). There are 16 residues in the CDR3. The V end lost 5 bases, the J end lost 6 bases, and 20 bases lay between the germline ends. Germline V lookup: CDR1 LNHDA, CDR2 SQIVND (reference sequence). Written as DNA, the CDR3 is TGTGCCAGTAGTTCCAGGGACAAAGGAATCCCTCAGCCCCAGCATTTT. Translated, it gives CASSSRDKGIPQPQHF.

The chain combines TRBV10-2 with TRBJ2-3; D ambiguous. V shed 3 bases and J shed 1 base, with 8 bases lying between them. The CDR3 length is 14 residues. From germline, CDR1 is WSHSY and CDR2 SAAADI. The CDR3 nucleotides read TGCGCCAGCAGTGATTCGGACCGCACAGATACGCAGTATTTT. Translated: CASSDSDRTDTQYF.

This rearrangement joins TRBV18 to TRBJ2-7; 7 bases are a match to TRBD2. Germline loops: CDR1 KGHSH, CDR2 LQKENI. Trimming removed 2 bases from V and 6 bases from J; junction bases left unmatched: 4. CDR3 length: 13 residues. DNA for the CDR3: TGTGCCAGCTCACCAAGCGGGGTAATCGAGCAGTACTTC. Amino acid sequence: CASSPSGVIEQYF.